This record covers a single TCR beta chain. Per the germline V gene, CDR1 is SGHAT and CDR2 is FQDESV (reference sequence). Trimming pared 4 bases from V and 0 bases from J, leaving 15 bases between. The CDR3 spans 16 residues. This specimen comes from a study of metastatic and nonmetastatic thyroid tumors. TCRdb reprocessed the PCR reads via MiXCR. The sample lists under 30,000 clones, 20% to 25% occurring once. Treatment of any kind had been given to no patient before thyroid surgery. This chain connects TRBV11-1 to TRBJ1-1, with D tentatively TRBD1 (5 bases). Sequencing was carried out using blood. This TCR derives from a female donor with papillary thyroid cancer or a benign thyroid nodule (not recorded which). Some clones in this sample may be carry-over from other donors' samples. The CDR3 loop reads CASSSRYGTMNTEAFF. Written as DNA, the CDR3 is TGTGCCAGCAGCTCACGGTACGGGACCATGAACACTGAAGCTTTCTTT.